This entry lists 20 T cell receptor beta chains sequenced from one sample in a study of graft-versus-host responses after intestinal transplantation. The protocol was immunoSEQ multiplex PCR, while the TCRdb copy is restricted to in-frame clones and leaves out a portion. The sample lists roughly 70,000 clones, roughly 92% occurring once. The source was bone marrow, collected nearly 750 days after intestinal transplantation. Source of these receptors: a human patient who received an intestinal transplant, so some T cells may come from the graft donor.

CDR3 nucleotide sequence: TGTGCCAGCAGCCCGGGACTAGCGGACTACGAGCAGTACTTC. This encodes CASSPGLADYEQYF. This rearrangement joins TRBV5-4 to TRBJ2-7, with 11 bases aligning to TRBD2. J lost 3 bases, V lost 4 bases, and 3 bases had no gene match. The CDR3 consists of 14 residues. Germline assignment: CDR1 SGHNT and CDR2 YYREEE (reference sequence).

V usage is TRBV7-9 and J usage is TRBJ1-2; TRBD1 aligns across 9 bases. The junction had 8 bases not matched to a gene; V was cut back by 3 bases and J by 0 bases. CDR3 length equals 17 residues. Germline CDR1 and CDR2: SEHNR and FQNEAQ (reference sequence). The CDR3 sequence: CASSFRQGGYANYGYTF. CDR3 coding DNA: TGTGCCAGCAGCTTCCGACAGGGGGGTTACGCTAACTATGGCTACACCTTC. Supplemented by reference TRBV7-9 and TRBJ1-2, the full variable domain reads DTGVSQNPRHKITKRGQNVTFRCDPISEHNRLYWYRQTLGQGPEFLTYFQNEAQLEKSRLLSDRFSAERPKGSFSTLEIQRTEQGDSAMYLCASSFRQGGYANYGYTFGSGTRLTVV.

This chain joins TRBV5-6 and TRBJ2-7; D may be TRBD2 (5 bases). Trimming pared 0 bases from V and 5 bases from J, leaving 15 bases between. CDR3 length equals 15 residues. Germline assignment: CDR1 SGHDT and CDR2 YYEEEE. The CDR3 nucleotides are TGTGCCAGCAGCTTGGCCGGGAAGGGTTTTCACGAGCAGTACTTC. This codes for CASSLAGKGFHEQYF.

CDR3 coding DNA: TGTGCCAGCAGCTTAACGGGACAGCGCGACGAGCAGTACTTC. Residues: CASSLTGQRDEQYF. The V gene is TRBV7-3, the J gene TRBJ2-7; 7 bases align to TRBD1. V was pared by 0 bases and J by 5 bases, with 4 bases of the junction left unmatched. This CDR3 region has 14 residues. Germline V CDR1 and CDR2: SGHTA, FQGTGA.

The chain combines TRBV7-9 with TRBJ2-7, with 7 bases lining up with TRBD1. Per the germline V gene, CDR1 is SEHNR and CDR2 is FQNEAQ (reference sequence). V was pared by 5 bases and J by 8 bases, with 9 bases of the junction left unmatched. This CDR3 has 13 amino acids. Written as DNA, the CDR3 is TGTGCCAGCAGCACACGGGACAGACAGAAGCAGTACTTC. Its protein is CASSTRDRQKQYF. The full variable domain, its missing parts supplied by reference TRBV7-9 and TRBJ2-7, is DTGVSQNPRHKITKRGQNVTFRCDPISEHNRLYWYRQTLGQGPEFLTYFQNEAQLEKSRLLSDRFSAERPKGSFSTLEIQRTEQGDSAMYLCASSTRDRQKQYFGPGTRLTVT.

The V gene is TRBV6-5, the J gene TRBJ2-1, with 10 bases lining up with TRBD2. CDR1 is MNHEY and CDR2 is SVGAGI in the germline V gene. Trimming took 4 bases from V and 6 from J; bases not matched to a gene: 6. This CDR3 spans 15 amino acids. CDR3: CASSSLAGRFNEQFF. In nucleotides, the CDR3 is TGTGCCAGCAGTTCACTAGCGGGACGGTTCAATGAGCAGTTCTTC.

CDR3 DNA sequence: TGTGCCATCAGTGAGTCAGGCTCGGGCTACACCTTC. The encoded protein is CAISESGSGYTF. The genes are TRBV10-3 and TRBJ1-2, with D uncertain. This CDR3 contains 12 residues. CDR1 is ENHRY, CDR2 SYGVKD, per germline. V was pared by 0 bases and J by 8 bases, with 7 bases between.

The chain couples TRBV7-3 to TRBJ2-7; maybe TRBD1 (5 bases). V was cut by 5 bases and J by 1 base, with 9 bases left in between. CDR3 length: 13 amino acids. From germline, CDR1 is SGHTA and CDR2 FQGTGA. CDR3 loop: CASSEDISYEQYF. The CDR3 DNA reads TGTGCCAGCAGCGAGGACATTTCCTACGAGCAGTACTTC.

V is TRBV6-5 and J is TRBJ2-2, with TRBD1 matching over 12 bases. Germline CDR1 is MNHEY and CDR2 is SVGAGI. V was clipped by 8 bases and J by 8 bases; unmatched bases: 6. This CDR3 contains 14 residues. In nucleotides, the CDR3 is TGTGCCAGCGGGGGACAGGGGGCAGAGGGGGAGCTGTTTTTT. This sequence encodes CASGGQGAEGELFF.

This sequence joins TRBV11-2 and TRBJ2-2, with a possible D match to TRBD1 (6 bases). Trimming pared 4 bases from V and 7 bases from J, leaving 19 bases between. The germline gives CDR1 SGHAT, CDR2 FQNNGV. This CDR3 has 16 amino acids. DNA for the CDR3: TGTGCCAGCAGCTCTGCCCGGTCGACAGGCGGCGGGGAGCTGTTTTTT. As protein: CASSSARSTGGGELFF.

CDR3 in DNA: TGTGCCAGCCGAATAGGACAGGAGGAGTTCTTC. Translation gives CASRIGQEEFF. The gene calls are TRBV6-5 and TRBJ2-1, with 7 bases matching TRBD1. V lost 8 bases to trimming and J lost 14 bases; unmatched junction nucleotides: 9. This CDR3 region has 11 residues. The V gene's germline CDR1 is MNHEY and CDR2 SVGAGI.

The chain joins TRBV19 to TRBJ2-2; D possibly corresponds to TRBD2 (6 bases). With 9 bases removed from V and 7 bases from J, the gap between germline ends came to 21 bases. The CDR3 totals 15 residues. CDR1 is LNHDA and CDR2 is SQIVND in the germline V gene (reference sequence). The CDR3 loop is CASLPFEAGSGELFF. CDR3 coding DNA: TGTGCCAGCCTTCCTTTCGAAGCGGGCAGCGGGGAGCTGTTTTTT.

The rearrangement joins TRBV18 to TRBJ1-5; D uncertain. The germline V gene encodes CDR1 KGHSH and CDR2 LQKENI. The V end lost 5 bases, the J end lost 2 bases, and 4 bases lay between the germline ends. There are 12 residues in the CDR3. The CDR3 bases are TGTGCCAGCTCAGGGGGCAATCAGCCCCAGCATTTT. Its translation is CASSGGNQPQHF.

This chain links TRBV10-1 with TRBJ2-7, with a tentative D call TRBD2 (6 bases). V lost 8 bases and J 0 bases, leaving 23 bases between the germline ends. The CDR3 runs to 17 residues. Germline V gene lookup returns CDR1 WNHNN and CDR2 SYGVQD (reference sequence). The CDR3 DNA is TGCGCCAGCGGGGGACCCATCGGGACTGGCAACTCCTACGAGCAGTACTTC. This sequence encodes CASGGPIGTGNSYEQYF.

The V gene is TRBV5-4, the J gene TRBJ2-7; unclear D gene. CDR1 and CDR2 from the germline V gene are SGHNT and YYREEE (reference sequence). This CDR3 spans 13 amino acids. With 4 bases removed from V and 3 bases from J, the gap between germline ends came to 11 bases. The CDR3 region has the DNA TGTGCCAGCAGCCAAGACCGGTTCTACGAGCAGTACTTC. The encoded protein is CASSQDRFYEQYF. Variable domain in full (rest from reference TRBV5-4 and TRBJ2-7): ETGVTQSPTHLIKTRGQQVTLRCSSQSGHNTVSWYQQALGQGPQFIFQYYREEENGRGNFPPRFSGLQFPNYSSELNVNALELDDSALYLCASSQDRFYEQYFGPGTRLTVT.

The rearrangement links TRBV7-6 to TRBJ1-1, with no clear D. Trimming left V 1 base short and J 1 base short, with 10 bases between. Germline assignment: CDR1 SGHVS and CDR2 FNYEAQ. The length of the CDR3 is 15 residues. CDR3 in amino acids: CASSLGVNGNTEAFF. The CDR3 DNA reads TGTGCCAGCAGCTTAGGAGTAAACGGGAACACTGAAGCTTTCTTT.

The chain uses TRBV6-1 and TRBJ1-2, with a weak D call TRBD1 (6 bases). Germline-derived CDR1 and CDR2 are MNHNS and SASEGT. The CDR3 has 11 residues. Trimming left V 7 bases short and J 8 bases short, with 11 bases between. The CDR3 is CASTTGSGYTF. CDR3 nucleotide sequence: TGTGCCAGCACCACAGGGAGCGGCTACACCTTC.

This clone was observed a handful of times. The chain carries TRBV18 and TRBJ1-6, with a possible D match to TRBD1 (6 bases). The V and J ends lost 1 base and 6 bases respectively, with 10 bases between them. CDR3 length: 15 amino acids. The germline V gene has CDR1 KGHSH and CDR2 LQKENI. CDR3 nucleotides: TGTGCCAGCTCACCACAGGGGGAGGGTAATTCACCCCTCCACTTT. Protein: CASSPQGEGNSPLHF. The complete variable domain, with remaining parts taken from reference TRBV18 and TRBJ1-6, reads NAGVMQNPRHLVRRRGQEARLRCSPMKGHSHVYWYRQLPEEGLKFMVYLQKENIIDESGMPKERFSAEFPKEGPSILRIQQVVRGDSAAYFCASSPQGEGNSPLHFGNGTRLTVT.

The V gene is TRBV6-6, the J gene TRBJ1-5, with a possible D match to TRBD1 (6 bases). V lost 2 bases and J 4 bases, leaving 9 bases between the germline ends. CDR3 size: 14 residues. Germline V gene lookup returns CDR1 MNHNY and CDR2 SVGAGI (reference sequence). CDR3 in amino acids: CASSYRGTNQPQHF. As DNA, the CDR3 is TGTGCCAGCAGTTACAGGGGGACAAATCAGCCCCAGCATTTT.

This clone was detected once. The rearrangement links TRBV7-9 to TRBJ2-5; D remains ambiguous. The CDR3 contains 13 residues. Trimming took 3 bases from V and 7 from J, leaving 12 bases between them. Germline assignment: CDR1 SEHNR and CDR2 FQNEAQ (reference sequence). The CDR3 spells CASSFPTEWTQYF. The CDR3 DNA is TGTGCCAGCAGCTTTCCGACCGAGTGGACCCAGTACTTC.